The 13 T cell receptor beta chains below come from one sample, sequenced in a study of beta chain features in type 1 diabetes. The isolated RNA, all of it, was reverse transcribed, so expressed TCRB transcripts were what got sequenced. Some clones are missing from TCRdb's copy, which holds only in-frame ones; the method was immunoSEQ multiplex PCR. The sample yields hundreds of thousands of clones, approximately 8.2% seen once. The source material was central memory CD4+ T cells from blood. The source is a woman aged 18 to 35 in good health.

The chain recombines TRBV28 with TRBJ2-1; 10 bases are a match to TRBD1. The V gene's germline CDR1 is MDHEN and CDR2 SYDVKM. The length of the CDR3 is 15 residues. Trimming removed 1 base from V and 6 bases from J; junction bases left unmatched: 3. The CDR3 sequence is CASSLSGQGSNEQFF. The CDR3 region has the DNA TGTGCCAGCAGTTTATCGGGACAGGGGTCCAATGAGCAGTTCTTC. Full variable domain (remainder filled in from reference TRBV28 and TRBJ2-1): DVKVTQSSRYLVKRTGEKVFLECVQDMDHENMFWYRQDPGLGLRLIYFSYDVKMKEKGDIPEGYSVSREKKERFSLILESASTNQTSMYLCASSLSGQGSNEQFFGPGTRLTVL.

This chain joins TRBV4-3 and TRBJ2-6; 7 bases align to TRBD1. CDR1 and CDR2 (germline): LGHNA, YSLEER. With V trimmed by 0 bases and J by 0 bases, 8 bases remained unmatched. CDR3 length equals 19 residues. The CDR3 reads CASSQEFGTAVSGANVLTF. In DNA form, the CDR3 reads TGCGCCAGCAGCCAAGAATTCGGGACAGCCGTCTCTGGGGCCAACGTCCTGACTTTC.

This clone came up a few times. This chain connects TRBV28 to TRBJ1-1; no clear D. In germline, CDR1 is MDHEN, CDR2 SYDVKM. The CDR3 loop spans 13 amino acids. With 5 bases removed from V and 5 bases from J, the gap between germline ends came to 12 bases. CDR3 loop: CASSRPSQTEAFF. In nucleotides, the CDR3 is TGTGCCAGCAGTCGCCCAAGTCAGACTGAAGCTTTCTTT. Complete variable domain (other parts from reference TRBV28 and TRBJ1-1): DVKVTQSSRYLVKRTGEKVFLECVQDMDHENMFWYRQDPGLGLRLIYFSYDVKMKEKGDIPEGYSVSREKKERFSLILESASTNQTSMYLCASSRPSQTEAFFGQGTRLTVV.

The CDR3 sequence is CASSEGSGVVEKLFF. CDR3 nucleotide sequence: TGCGCCAGCAGTGAGGGATCAGGAGTGGTTGAAAAACTGTTTTTT. This chain uses TRBV10-1 with TRBJ1-4, with D hard to call. This CDR3 contains 15 residues. The ends were cut back, 2 bases at V and 7 bases at J, with 14 bases in the middle. The germline V gene encodes CDR1 WNHNN and CDR2 SYGVQD (reference sequence).

This clone came up many times. V usage is TRBV11-3 and J usage is TRBJ2-1; D unclear. Per germline, CDR1 SGHNT and CDR2 YENEEA. The CDR3 has 13 amino acids. Trimming cost V 3 bases and J 9 bases, with 12 bases left between them. The DNA for the CDR3 is TGTGCCAGCAGCTTTGGCGCAGGAGCTGAGCAGTTCTTC. It codes for CASSFGAGAEQFF.

This clone turned up a few times. The V and J genes are TRBV7-2 and TRBJ2-3; D is perhaps TRBD1 (5 bases). V was cut by 0 bases and J by 7 bases, with 14 bases left in between. CDR1 and CDR2 from the germline V gene are SGHTA and FQGNSA. The CDR3 loop spans 15 amino acids. CDR3 loop: CASSLAGGAANTQYF. The DNA of the CDR3 is TGTGCCAGCAGCTTAGCCGGTGGGGCCGCCAATACGCAGTATTTT.

This clone was seen a handful of times. The V and J genes are TRBV10-3 and TRBJ1-1; D is possibly TRBD1 (6 bases). The germline V and J ends were trimmed by 6 bases and 0 bases, with 14 bases remaining between them. The CDR3 is made up of 15 amino acids. Germline loops: CDR1 ENHRY, CDR2 SYGVKD. The CDR3 sequence is CAIRGTGNMNTEAFF. DNA of the CDR3: TGTGCCATCAGGGGAACAGGGAACATGAACACTGAAGCTTTCTTT.

The chain has TRBV4-3 and TRBJ2-1, with D perhaps TRBD2 (7 bases). V shed 4 bases and J shed 5 bases, with 21 bases lying between them. The CDR3 extends over 17 amino acids. CDR1 and CDR2 from the germline V gene are LGHNA and YSLEER. CDR3 region: CASSRSPGGGGNNEQFF. The CDR3 coding sequence is TGCGCCAGCAGCCGATCCCCGGGGGGCGGAGGGAACAATGAGCAGTTCTTC.

The chain recombines TRBV4-2 with TRBJ1-5; no clear D. CDR3 size: 16 residues. The germline V gene encodes CDR1 LGHNA and CDR2 YNFKEQ. V was clipped by 1 base and J by 2 bases, with 12 bases between them. As DNA, the CDR3 is TGTGCCAGCAGCCAAGTAGGAGGGCGAGGCAATCAGCCCCAGCATTTT. This codes for CASSQVGGRGNQPQHF.

This clone has more than one count but fewer than ten. The rearrangement uses TRBV4-1 and TRBJ1-1, with TRBD1 as a possible D gene (5 bases). V shed 0 bases and J shed 5 bases, with 13 bases lying between them. Germline V gene data show CDR1 as MGHRA and CDR2 as YSYEKL. The CDR3 has 15 amino acids. Written as DNA, the CDR3 is TGCGCCAGCAGCCAAGATACTAGGGGATCGACTGAAGCTTTCTTT. Its protein product is CASSQDTRGSTEAFF.

The V gene is TRBV7-2, the J gene TRBJ2-4; TRBD2 aligns across 8 bases. With 8 bases clipped from V and 5 bases from J, the junction kept 2 bases outside the gene matches. The CDR3 is 12 residues long. Germline CDR1 SGHTA, CDR2 FQGNSA. The CDR3 DNA reads TGTGCCAGCGGGCGGGGGGAAAACATTCAGTACTTC. Protein sequence: CASGRGENIQYF.

The chain couples TRBV9 to TRBJ2-7; D possibly corresponds to TRBD1 (6 bases). V lost 0 bases and J lost 4, with 14 bases in between. The germline V gene encodes CDR1 SGDLS and CDR2 YYNGEE. The CDR3 runs to 15 residues. The CDR3 DNA is TGTGCCAGCAGCGTAGGGGCTGGGGGCATATACGAGCAGTACTTC. It yields the protein CASSVGAGGIYEQYF.

This clone has more than one count but fewer than ten. The chain couples TRBV6-1 to TRBJ1-2, with D tentatively TRBD1 (5 bases). Germline CDR1 MNHNS, CDR2 SASEGT. This CDR3 has 17 amino acids. Trimming pared 2 bases from V and 4 bases from J, leaving 20 bases between. Here the CDR3 reads CASSETAGRLTSYGYTF. The CDR3 DNA follows: TGTGCCAGCAGTGAAACCGCGGGACGCCTGACCTCCTATGGCTACACCTTC.